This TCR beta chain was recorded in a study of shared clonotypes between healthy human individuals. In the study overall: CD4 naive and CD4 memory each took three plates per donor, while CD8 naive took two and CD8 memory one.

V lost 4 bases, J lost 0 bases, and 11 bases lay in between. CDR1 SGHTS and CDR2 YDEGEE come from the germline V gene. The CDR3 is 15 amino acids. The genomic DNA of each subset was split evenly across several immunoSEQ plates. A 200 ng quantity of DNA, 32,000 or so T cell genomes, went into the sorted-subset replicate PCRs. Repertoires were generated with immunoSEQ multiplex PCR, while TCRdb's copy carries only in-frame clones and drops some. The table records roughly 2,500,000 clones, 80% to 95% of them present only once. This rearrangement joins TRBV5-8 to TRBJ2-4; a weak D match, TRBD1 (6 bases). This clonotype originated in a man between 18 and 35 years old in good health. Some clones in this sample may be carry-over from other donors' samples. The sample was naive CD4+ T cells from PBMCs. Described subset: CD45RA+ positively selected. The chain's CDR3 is CASSRGQIAKNIQYF. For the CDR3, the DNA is TGTGCCAGCAGCCGAGGACAGATAGCCAAAAACATTCAGTACTTC.